The 16 T cell receptor beta chains listed next were all sequenced from one sample in a study of cytomegalovirus exposure and HLA in healthy donors. The method was immunoSEQ multiplex PCR; TCRdb's version includes in-frame clones alone and lacks a portion of them. There are roughly 120,000 clones in the sample; more than 70% occur only once, and about 1.8% lies in the top ten. The sequenced material came from PBMCs. These receptors were obtained from a man younger than 35 in good health and CMV-seronegative.

The chain combines TRBV18 with TRBJ2-2; D perhaps matches TRBD2 (6 bases). The CDR3 contains 15 residues. CDR1 is KGHSH, CDR2 LQKENI, per germline. V lost 3 bases and J 7 bases, leaving 15 bases between the germline ends. CDR3 bases: TGTGCCAGCTCACCGGGGACTCACGGAATCGGGGAGCTGTTTTTT. Protein sequence: CASSPGTHGIGELFF.

The rearrangement links TRBV7-8 to TRBJ1-1; D perhaps matches TRBD1 (5 bases). The CDR3 contains 15 residues. Per the germline V gene, CDR1 is SGHVS and CDR2 is FQNEAQ. V shed 0 bases and J shed 5 bases, with 13 bases lying between them. CDR3 protein: CASSLAGGRGTEAFF. CDR3 nucleotide sequence: TGTGCCAGCAGCTTAGCCGGGGGGAGAGGTACTGAAGCTTTCTTT.

The J gene is TRBJ1-2, the V gene TRBV19; the D gene is possibly TRBD1 (5 bases). The CDR3 spans 14 residues. Germline V gene lookup returns CDR1 LNHDA and CDR2 SQIVND (reference sequence). The V end was cut by 3 bases, the J end by 8 bases, with 16 bases between. CDR3 coding DNA: TGTGCCAGTAGTATCAGGGCTACATCTTGGGGCTACACCTTC. Amino acid sequence: CASSIRATSWGYTF.

V usage is TRBV9 and J usage is TRBJ2-7, with D maybe TRBD1 (8 bases). Trimming cost V 10 bases and J 5 bases, with 25 bases left between them. The germline V gene encodes CDR1 SGDLS and CDR2 YYNGEE. This CDR3 has 15 residues. The CDR3 is CALDDRGDRYHEQYF. The CDR3 nucleotides are TGTGCCCTAGACGACCGGGGGGACAGGTACCACGAGCAGTACTTC.

This chain links TRBV27 with TRBJ1-1; D unclear. The CDR3 contains 13 residues. V lost 2 bases, J lost 3 bases, and 7 bases lay in between. Germline CDR1 MNHEY, CDR2 SMNVEV (reference sequence). Here the CDR3 DNA reads TGTGCCAGCAGTTTAATCTCAGACACTGAAGCTTTCTTT. This sequence encodes CASSLISDTEAFF.

This clone was observed once. The rearrangement uses TRBV7-6 and TRBJ2-4; 7 nucleotides agree with TRBD1. The CDR3 is 17 amino acids. The germline V gene has CDR1 SGHVS and CDR2 FNYEAQ. J lost 1 base, V lost 2 bases, and 8 bases had no gene match. CDR3 DNA sequence: TGTGCCAGCAGCTTATCCCCCTCGACAGGGGCCAAAAACATTCAGTACTTC. Protein: CASSLSPSTGAKNIQYF.

The chain couples TRBV6-1 to TRBJ1-5; D is unclear. Trimming removed 4 bases from V and 0 bases from J, with 7 bases in between. Germline V gene lookup returns CDR1 MNHNS and CDR2 SASEGT. This CDR3 is 14 amino acids long. CDR3 in amino acids: CASSARNSNQPQHF. The CDR3 DNA reads as TGTGCCAGCAGTGCTAGAAATAGCAATCAGCCCCAGCATTTT.

V and J are TRBV4-1 and TRBJ1-5; D uncertain. V dropped 1 base and J dropped 8 bases, with 6 bases sitting between them. The CDR3 runs to 12 residues. The germline CDR1 and CDR2 sequences are MGHRA and YSYEKL. For the CDR3, the DNA is TGCGCCAGCAGCCAAGGGGCTAAGCCCCAGCATTTT. This gives the protein CASSQGAKPQHF.

The chain joins TRBV6-5 to TRBJ1-5; D is perhaps TRBD1 (5 bases). The CDR3 has 14 amino acids. CDR1 and CDR2 from the germline V gene are MNHEY and SVGAGI. V was cut by 5 bases and J by 3 bases, with 11 bases left in between. CDR3 region: CASSIDRLNQPQHF. DNA for the CDR3: TGTGCCAGCAGTATAGACAGACTCAATCAGCCCCAGCATTTT.

This chain joins TRBV27 and TRBJ2-1; 9 bases map to TRBD2. The germline V gene encodes CDR1 MNHEY and CDR2 SMNVEV (reference sequence). V lost 5 bases and J lost 3; bases outside the gene matches: 8. The CDR3 has 16 amino acids. In DNA form, the CDR3 reads TGTGCCAGCAGTACCCGGCGGGGGGGGAACTACAATGAGCAGTTCTTC. Protein sequence: CASSTRRGGNYNEQFF.

The J gene is TRBJ2-7, the V gene TRBV11-1, with a possible D match to TRBD2 (5 bases). The CDR3 runs to 12 residues. Germline-derived CDR1 and CDR2 are SGHAT and FQDESV (reference sequence). The germline V and J ends were trimmed by 2 bases and 6 bases, with 8 bases remaining between them. This CDR3 is CASSLRGSEQYF. Here the CDR3 DNA reads TGTGCCAGCAGCTTACGAGGGTCCGAGCAGTACTTC.

The chain has TRBV28 and TRBJ2-1, with 11 bases identical to TRBD2. CDR3 length: 13 residues. Germline values: CDR1 MDHEN, CDR2 SYDVKM. CDR3 in DNA: TGTGCGACCAGACTAGCGGGAAGCAATGAGCAGTTCTTC. Its translation: CATRLAGSNEQFF.

This chain joins TRBV29-1 and TRBJ1-1, with D perhaps matching TRBD1 (6 bases). The V gene's germline CDR1 is SQVTM and CDR2 ANQGSEA. This CDR3 contains 13 residues. The V and J ends lost 6 bases and 0 bases respectively, with 11 bases between them. This CDR3 is CSVRGYLNTEAFF. In DNA, the CDR3 is TGCAGCGTCAGGGGTTATCTGAACACTGAAGCTTTCTTT.

The chain recombines TRBV2 with TRBJ2-2, with D uncertain. The germline V and J ends were trimmed by 6 bases and 1 base, with 3 bases remaining between them. Germline values: CDR1 SNHLY, CDR2 FYNNEI. The CDR3 extends over 12 amino acids. This CDR3 is CASRQNTGELFF. In DNA form, the CDR3 reads TGTGCCAGCAGACAGAACACCGGGGAGCTGTTTTTT.

V and J are TRBV9 and TRBJ2-2; 8 bases align to TRBD2. J gave up 4 bases and V 3 bases, and 5 bases lay outside the gene matches. This CDR3 region has 15 residues. The germline gives CDR1 SGDLS, CDR2 YYNGEE. The CDR3 protein is CASSEGTSLTGELFF. Here the CDR3 DNA reads TGTGCCAGCAGCGAAGGGACTAGTCTCACCGGGGAGCTGTTTTTT.

The chain joins TRBV2 to TRBJ2-3; TRBD2 matches at 7 bases. The V gene end was trimmed by 0 bases and the J gene end by 1 base; junction bases not matched to a gene: 1. This CDR3 has 15 amino acids. CDR1 is SNHLY, CDR2 FYNNEI, per germline. The CDR3 DNA sequence: TGTGCCAGCAGTGAAGCGGGGAGGGGCACAGATACGCAGTATTTT. Translated, it gives CASSEAGRGTDTQYF.